This T cell receptor beta chain was obtained from a study of blood T cells in healthy people across ages. On this clonotype itself: Its antigen is still unknown.

Combining a sample-barcoded 5' primer with a J-beta primer mix, a second PCR ran for roughly 6 to 11 cycles. Each cDNA was tagged by a template-switch adaptor containing 12 random nucleotides. From the 5' RACE reads, TCRdb called clonotypes with MiXCR, one entry per CDR3 protein. This sample has about 1.6 million distinct CDR3 sequences, with around 35% found just once. Whole-study results and caveats: A strong correlation between TCR beta diversity and naive T cell percentage was seen. Conclusively comparing naive with antigen-experienced cells was impossible with unsorted PBMCs.

The CDR3 has 15 residues. The junction had 10 bases not matched to a gene; V was cut back by 7 bases and J by 6 bases. This chain joins TRBV12-3 or TRBV12-4 and TRBJ2-1; 9 bases agree with TRBD2. The sample comprised blood. The origin of this receptor is a woman younger than 45 in good health. CDR3 bases: TGTGCCAGCACTACTGCGGGGGGGCTCGGCAATGAGCAGTTCTTC. This codes for CASTTAGGLGNEQFF.